This T cell receptor (beta chain) was observed in a study of early T cells in non-severe SARS-CoV-2 infection. Whole-study context: With bulk RNA from unsorted whole blood as input, sequencing yielded unpaired chains. Points from the study as a whole: Using VDJdb, the matching emphasized anti-spike CD8 responses while missing private and CD4 specificities.

This clonotype has a count of ten or more. Its antigen is as yet unknown. Per germline, CDR1 MDHEN and CDR2 SYDVKM. Trimming removed 6 bases at V and 0 bases at J, with 12 bases between. The CDR3 sequence is 15 residues long. Tagging with unique molecular identifiers was applied to individual cDNA molecules. TCRdb redid the calling of the 5' RACE reads with MiXCR, one entry per CDR3 protein. The table shows tens of thousands of distinct CDR3 sequences, with around 9% occurring only once. The sequencing input was whole blood. The clonotype comes from an adult who was a healthcare worker with PCR-confirmed SARS-CoV-2 infection or an uninfected control (not recorded which). This chain connects TRBV28 to TRBJ2-4; the D gene is possibly TRBD2 (5 bases). CDR3 loop: CASRGRGLAKNIQYF. The CDR3 region has the DNA TGTGCCAGCAGGGGCAGAGGGCTAGCCAAAAACATTCAGTACTTC.